Shown below are 5 T cell receptor beta chains from a single sample sequenced in a study of T-cell reconstitution after alpha-beta-depleted transplantation in children. The TCRbeta library was prepared with unique molecular identifiers. Each CDR3 protein is one row after TCRdb ran MiXCR on the PCR reads. Of 440,000 or so distinct CDR3 sequences in the sample, around 46% were seen once. The source was PBMCs, collected before TCRalphabeta/CD19-depleted stem cell transplant. The receptors originated from a girl aged 2 to 10 with aplastic anemia, due to receive a stem cell transplant.

This sequence joins TRBV6-5 and TRBJ2-1; D assignment may be TRBD1 or TRBD2 (5 bases each). The V end was cut by 0 bases, the J end by 1 base, with 16 bases between. There are 18 residues in the CDR3. Germline loops: CDR1 MNHEY, CDR2 SVGAGI. The CDR3 nucleotides are TGTGCCAGCAGTTACTCACTACCTACATGGGGGTCCTACAATGAGCAGTTCTTC. Amino acid sequence: CASSYSLPTWGSYNEQFF.

The rearrangement joins TRBV7-3 to TRBJ2-3; 8 bases are shared with TRBD2. Trimming at V came to 2 bases and at J to 4 bases, leaving 5 bases not matched to a gene. Germline-derived CDR1 and CDR2 are SGHTA and FQGTGA. The length of the CDR3 is 15 residues. In DNA, the CDR3 is TGTGCCAGCAGCTTAGATGCCGGGGGGGCAGATACGCAGTATTTT. This translates into CASSLDAGGADTQYF. Looking up the rest from reference TRBV7-3 and TRBJ2-3 gives the full variable domain: GAGVSQTPSNKVTEKGKYVELRCDPISGHTALYWYRQSLGQGPEFLIYFQGTGAADDSGLPNDRFFAVRPEGSVSTLKIQRTERGDSAVYLCASSLDAGGADTQYFGPGTRLTVL.

In this sample, this clonotype turned up a few times. The chain recombines TRBV5-1 with TRBJ2-7; 9 nucleotides align to TRBD1. V dropped 2 bases and J dropped 3; count of bases not matched to a gene: 6. CDR1 and CDR2 (germline): SGHRS, YFSETQ. The CDR3 runs 15 residues. The CDR3 loop is CASSLRGQGIYEQYF. The CDR3, as DNA: TGCGCCAGCAGCTTACGAGGACAGGGGATCTACGAGCAGTACTTC. The full variable domain, rest sourced from reference TRBV5-1 and TRBJ2-7, is KAGVTQTPRYLIKTRGQQVTLSCSPISGHRSVSWYQQTPGQGLQFLFEYFSETQRNKGNFPGRFSGRQFSNSRSEMNVSTLELGDSALYLCASSLRGQGIYEQYFGPGTRLTVT.

This rearrangement joins TRBV5-1 to TRBJ2-6; D remains unclear. Deletions cut 4 bases from V and 1 base from J, with 9 bases between. Germline V gene sequence: CDR1 SGHRS, CDR2 YFSETQ. This CDR3 is 15 amino acids long. The CDR3 protein is CASSPRPSGANVLTF. CDR3 sequence (DNA): TGCGCCAGCAGCCCAAGGCCGTCTGGGGCCAACGTCCTGACTTTC.

The V and J genes are TRBV6-1 and TRBJ1-1; possibly TRBD1 for D (5 bases). Germline V lookup: CDR1 MNHNS, CDR2 SASEGT. Trimming stripped 7 bases from V and 4 bases from J, with 22 bases between. The CDR3 is 16 residues long. CDR3 loop: CASTQGSMDGSTEAFF. The DNA for the CDR3 is TGTGCCAGCACCCAGGGCAGCATGGACGGCTCCACTGAAGCTTTCTTT.